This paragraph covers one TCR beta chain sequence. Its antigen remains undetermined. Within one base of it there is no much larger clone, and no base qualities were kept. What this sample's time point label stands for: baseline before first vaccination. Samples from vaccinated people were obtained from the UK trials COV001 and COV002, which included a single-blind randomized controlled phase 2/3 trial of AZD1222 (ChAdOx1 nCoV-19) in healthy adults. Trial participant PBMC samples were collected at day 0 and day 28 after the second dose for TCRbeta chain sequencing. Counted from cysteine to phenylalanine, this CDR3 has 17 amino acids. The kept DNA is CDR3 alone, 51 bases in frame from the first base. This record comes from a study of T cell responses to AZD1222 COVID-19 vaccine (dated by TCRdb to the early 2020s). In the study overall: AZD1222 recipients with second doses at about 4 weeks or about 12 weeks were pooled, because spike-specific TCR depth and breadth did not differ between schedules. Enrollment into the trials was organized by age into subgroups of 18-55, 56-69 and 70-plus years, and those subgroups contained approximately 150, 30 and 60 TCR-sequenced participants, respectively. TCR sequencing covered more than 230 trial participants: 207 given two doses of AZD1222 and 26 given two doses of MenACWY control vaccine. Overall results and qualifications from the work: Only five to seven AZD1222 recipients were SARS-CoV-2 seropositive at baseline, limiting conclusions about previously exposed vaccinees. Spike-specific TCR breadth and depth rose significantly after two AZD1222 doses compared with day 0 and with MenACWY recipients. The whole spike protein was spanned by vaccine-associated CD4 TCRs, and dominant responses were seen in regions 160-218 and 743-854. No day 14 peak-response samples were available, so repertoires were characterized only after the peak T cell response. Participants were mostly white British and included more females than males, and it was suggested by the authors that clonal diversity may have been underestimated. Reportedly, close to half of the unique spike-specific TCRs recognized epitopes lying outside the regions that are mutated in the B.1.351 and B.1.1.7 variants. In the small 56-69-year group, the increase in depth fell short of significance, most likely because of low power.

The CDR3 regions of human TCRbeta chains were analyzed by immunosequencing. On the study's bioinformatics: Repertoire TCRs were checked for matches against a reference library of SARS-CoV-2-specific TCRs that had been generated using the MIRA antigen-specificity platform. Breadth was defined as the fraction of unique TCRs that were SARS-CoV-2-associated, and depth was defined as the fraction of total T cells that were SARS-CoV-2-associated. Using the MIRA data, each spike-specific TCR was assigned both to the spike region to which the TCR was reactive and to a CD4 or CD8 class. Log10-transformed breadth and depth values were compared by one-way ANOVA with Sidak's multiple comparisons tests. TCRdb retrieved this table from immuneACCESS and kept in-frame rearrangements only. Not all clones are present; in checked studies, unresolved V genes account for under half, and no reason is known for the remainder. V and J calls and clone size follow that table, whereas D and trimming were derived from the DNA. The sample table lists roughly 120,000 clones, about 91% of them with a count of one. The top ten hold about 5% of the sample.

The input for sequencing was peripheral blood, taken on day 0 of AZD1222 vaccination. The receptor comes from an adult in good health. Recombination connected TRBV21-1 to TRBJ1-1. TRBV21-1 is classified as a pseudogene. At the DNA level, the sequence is TGTGCCAGCAAGGGGGGGGTGTGGCGTCAACCCAACACTGAAGCTTTCTTT. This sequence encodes CASKGGVWRQPNTEAFF.